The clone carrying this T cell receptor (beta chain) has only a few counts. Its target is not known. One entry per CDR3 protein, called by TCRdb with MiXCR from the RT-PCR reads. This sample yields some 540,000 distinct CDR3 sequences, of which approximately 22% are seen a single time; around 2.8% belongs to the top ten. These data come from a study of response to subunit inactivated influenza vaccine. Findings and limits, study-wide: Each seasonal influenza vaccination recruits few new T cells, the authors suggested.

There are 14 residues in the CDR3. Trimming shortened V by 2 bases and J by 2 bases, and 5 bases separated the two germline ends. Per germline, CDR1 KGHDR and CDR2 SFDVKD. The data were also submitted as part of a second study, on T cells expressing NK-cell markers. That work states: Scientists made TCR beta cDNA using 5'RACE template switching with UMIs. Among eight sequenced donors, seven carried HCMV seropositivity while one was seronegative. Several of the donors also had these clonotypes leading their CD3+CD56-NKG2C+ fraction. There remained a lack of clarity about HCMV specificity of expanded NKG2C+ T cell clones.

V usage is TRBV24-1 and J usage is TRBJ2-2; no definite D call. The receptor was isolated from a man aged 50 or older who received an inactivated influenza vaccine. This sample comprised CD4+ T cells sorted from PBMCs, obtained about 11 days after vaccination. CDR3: CATSDWQNTGELFF. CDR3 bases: TGTGCCACCAGTGATTGGCAAAACACCGGGGAGCTGTTTTTT.